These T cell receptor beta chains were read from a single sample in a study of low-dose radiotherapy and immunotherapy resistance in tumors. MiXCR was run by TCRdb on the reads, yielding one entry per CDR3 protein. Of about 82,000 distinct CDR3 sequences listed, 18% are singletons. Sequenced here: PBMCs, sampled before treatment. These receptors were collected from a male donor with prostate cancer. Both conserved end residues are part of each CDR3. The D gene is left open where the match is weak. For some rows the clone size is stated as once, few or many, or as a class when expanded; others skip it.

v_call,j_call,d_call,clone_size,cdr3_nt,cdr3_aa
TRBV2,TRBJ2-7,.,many,TGTGCCAGCAGTGACTCCAGGGCCTACGAGCAGTACTTC,CASSDSRAYEQYF
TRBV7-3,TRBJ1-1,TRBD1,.,TGTGCCAGCAGCTCGGGGACAGGGGGCTCGGGGCACACTGAAGCTTTCTTT,CASSSGTGGSGHTEAFF
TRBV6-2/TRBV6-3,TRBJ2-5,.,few,TGTGCCAGCGGCTGGACCGGGTCCCAGTACTTC,CASGWTGSQYF
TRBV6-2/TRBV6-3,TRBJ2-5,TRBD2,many,TGTGCCAGCAGTGGAGCGGGGGTACAAGAGACCCAGTACTTC,CASSGAGVQETQYF
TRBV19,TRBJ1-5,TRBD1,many,TGTGCCAGTATTAAGGACAGGGTACGCGGTCAGCCCCAGCATTTT,CASIKDRVRGQPQHF
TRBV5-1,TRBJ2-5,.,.,TGCGCCAGCAGCTCGTTGGGGGCTTTCCAAGAGACCCAGTACTTC,CASSSLGAFQETQYF
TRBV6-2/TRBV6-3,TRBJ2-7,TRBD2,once,TGTGCCAGCAGTTACTTGCCGGGACTAGCGGGGGGGAATGAGCAGTACTTC,CASSYLPGLAGGNEQYF
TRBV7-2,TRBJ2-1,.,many,TGTGCCAGCAGCTTAGACTGGACTCCCTACAATGAGCAGTTCTTC,CASSLDWTPYNEQFF
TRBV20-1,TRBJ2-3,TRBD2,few,TGCAGTGCTACGACTAGCGGGAGCTGGGTCACAGATACGCAGTATTTT,CSATTSGSWVTDTQYF
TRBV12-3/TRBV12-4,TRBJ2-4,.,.,TGTGCCAGCAGTTTACGTCGAGGGTTTGCGGGAAGAATAGGGGGGGCCAAAAACATTCAGTACTTC,CASSLRRGFAGRIGGAKNIQYF
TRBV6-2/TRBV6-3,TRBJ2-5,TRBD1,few,TGTGCCAGCAGTGTCTCTACAGGGGCCGGACAAGAGACCCAGTACTTC,CASSVSTGAGQETQYF
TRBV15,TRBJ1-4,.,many,TGTGCCACCAGCAGAGCCAGGTCGAATGAAAAACTGTTTTTT,CATSRARSNEKLFF
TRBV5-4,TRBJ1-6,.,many,TGTGCCAGCAGCTTGGGGGACAACTATAATTCACCCCTCCACTTT,CASSLGDNYNSPLHF
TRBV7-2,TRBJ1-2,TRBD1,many,TGTGCCAGCAGCGTCCCGGGACAGGGGCGAGTTGGCTACACCTTC,CASSVPGQGRVGYTF
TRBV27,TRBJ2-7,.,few,TGTGCCAGCAGTTTCGGCGGCCCCACCTACGAGCAGTACTTC,CASSFGGPTYEQYF
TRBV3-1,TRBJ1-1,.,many,TGTGCCAGCAGCCAATTACAGCTCACTGAAGCTTTCTTT,CASSQLQLTEAFF
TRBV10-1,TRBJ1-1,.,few,TGCGCCAGCAGTGTGGGGACTGGCACTGAAGCTTTCTTT,CASSVGTGTEAFF
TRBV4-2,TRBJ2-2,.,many,TGTGCCAGCAGCCAAGGTAGCGGAAACACCGGGGAGCTGTTTTTT,CASSQGSGNTGELFF
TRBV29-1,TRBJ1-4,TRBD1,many,TGCAGCGCCGGCTCGGGGACAGGAACTGAAAAACTGTTTTTT,CSAGSGTGTEKLFF
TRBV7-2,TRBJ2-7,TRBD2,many,TGTGCCAGCAGAGTCGCTACTAGCGGATACGAGCAGTACTTC,CASRVATSGYEQYF
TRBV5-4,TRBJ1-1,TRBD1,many,TGTGCCAGCACCTCGGGGACAGCACTGAACACTGAAGCTTTCTTT,CASTSGTALNTEAFF
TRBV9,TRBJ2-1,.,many,TGTGCCAGCAGCGTAGTTCCGGAGCCGTGGAATGAGCAGTTCTTC,CASSVVPEPWNEQFF
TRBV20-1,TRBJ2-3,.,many,TGCAGTGCAAGGACAGGGTTGGCTAGCGGGGGCACAGATACGCAGTATTTT,CSARTGLASGGTDTQYF
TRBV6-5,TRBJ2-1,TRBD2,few,TGTGCCAGCGCGGTAGCGGGTTCAATCTCCTACAATGAGCAGTTCTTC,CASAVAGSISYNEQFF
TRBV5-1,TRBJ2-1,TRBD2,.,TGCGCCAGAACCTTGGGACTAGCGGAGCGGCAGTTCTTC,CARTLGLAERQFF
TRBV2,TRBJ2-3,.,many,TGTGCCAGCAACCTAGGCACAGATACGCAGTATTTT,CASNLGTDTQYF
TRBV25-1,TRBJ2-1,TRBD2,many,TGTGCCAGCAGCGTTGGGGGGGTGAGTTGGAGGCGGTCCTACAATGAGCAGTTCTTC,CASSVGGVSWRRSYNEQFF
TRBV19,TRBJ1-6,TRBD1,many,TGTGCCAGTAGTGGGCAGGGGGTTACACCCCTCCACTTT,CASSGQGVTPLHF
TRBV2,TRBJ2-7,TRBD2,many,TGTGCCAGCAGTGAAGCGAACCTAGCGGGCCGATACGAGCAGTACTTC,CASSEANLAGRYEQYF
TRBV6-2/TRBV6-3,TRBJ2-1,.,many,TGTGCCAGCAACCTCAAAAATTACAATGAGCAGTTCTTC,CASNLKNYNEQFF
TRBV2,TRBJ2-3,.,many,TGTGCCACCACCCTTGATGCCGGGGTTCGCACAGATACGCAGTATTTT,CATTLDAGVRTDTQYF
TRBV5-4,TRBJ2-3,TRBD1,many,TGTGCCAGCAGCTCCGGCATGGGACAGGTTACTGATACGCAGTATTTT,CASSSGMGQVTDTQYF
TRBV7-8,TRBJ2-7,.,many,TGTGCCAGCAGCTATCGGGGCTCCCCCTACGAGCAGTACTTC,CASSYRGSPYEQYF
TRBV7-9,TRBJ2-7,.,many,TGTGCCAGCAGACCACCTACAGAATACTACGAGCAGTACTTC,CASRPPTEYYEQYF
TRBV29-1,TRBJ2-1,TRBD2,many,TGCAGCGTTGAGATAGCGGGGCCTTTATCTCAGTTCTTC,CSVEIAGPLSQFF
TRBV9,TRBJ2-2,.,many,TGTGCCAGCAGCGTAAAGGGGGACCCTAACACCGGGGAGCTGTTTTTT,CASSVKGDPNTGELFF
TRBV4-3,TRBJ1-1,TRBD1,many,TGCGCCAGCAGCCAAGGGCCCCGCAGGGGGCCTTTGGGTACTGAAGCTTTCTTT,CASSQGPRRGPLGTEAFF
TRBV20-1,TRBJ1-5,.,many,TGCAGTGCTAGCACAGGAATAAGGCCCCAGCATTTT,CSASTGIRPQHF
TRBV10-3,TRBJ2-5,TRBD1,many,TGTGCCATCAGAACTGACAGGGGAGAGACCCAGTACTTC,CAIRTDRGETQYF
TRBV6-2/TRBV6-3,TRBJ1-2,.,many,TGTGCCAGCAGTTGGGGCCAGTATGGCTACACCTTC,CASSWGQYGYTF
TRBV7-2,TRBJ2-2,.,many,TGTGCCAGCAGCCCCGACAGCAATCTCGGGGAGCTGTTTTTT,CASSPDSNLGELFF
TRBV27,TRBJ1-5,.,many,TGTGCCAGCAGTTTGGGGGCCACAGGGACGGGAACTTCCAATCAGCCCCAGCATTTT,CASSLGATGTGTSNQPQHF
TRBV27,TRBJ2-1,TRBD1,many,TGTGCCAGCAGTTTATCGCCGACAGGGGCCTACAATGAGCAGTTCTTC,CASSLSPTGAYNEQFF
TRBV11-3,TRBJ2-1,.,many,TGTGCCAGCAGCCCCGGGGGTGGACTTGAGCAGTTCTTC,CASSPGGGLEQFF
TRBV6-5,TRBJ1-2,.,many,TGTGCCAGCAGGTACTTAGGCGGAGGTGGCTACACCTTC,CASRYLGGGGYTF
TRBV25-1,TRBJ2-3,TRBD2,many,TGTGCCAGCAGCCCAACTAGCGCGCACACAGATACGCAGTATTTT,CASSPTSAHTDTQYF
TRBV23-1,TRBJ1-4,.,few,.,CASSHSAALMKNCFF
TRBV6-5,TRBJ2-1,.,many,TGTGCCAGCAGTTACAGGGGGGGCCCTGGGAATGAGCAGTTCTTC,CASSYRGGPGNEQFF
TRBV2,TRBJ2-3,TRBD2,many,TGTGCCAGCAGTCTAGCGGGGGTCCACACAGATACGCAGTATTTT,CASSLAGVHTDTQYF
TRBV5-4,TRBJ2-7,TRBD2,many,TGTGCCAGCAGCAGACCGGGACTAGCGGGAGAGTACGAGCAGTACTTC,CASSRPGLAGEYEQYF
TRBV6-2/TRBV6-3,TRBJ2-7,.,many,TGTGCCAGCAGTTCAGCTGGCGCAGGAACCTACGAGCAGTACTTC,CASSSAGAGTYEQYF
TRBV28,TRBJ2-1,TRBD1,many,TGTGCCAGCACACAGGGACAGGGTGGTTCTCGCTACAATGAGCAGTTCTTC,CASTQGQGGSRYNEQFF
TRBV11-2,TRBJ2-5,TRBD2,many,TGTGCCAGCAGCTTAGTCGGGCTAGCGGCCACCCAGTACTTC,CASSLVGLAATQYF
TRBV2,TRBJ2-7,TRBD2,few,TGTGCCAGCAGTGGAAGTAGCGGGGGGGCCTACGAGCAGTACTTC,CASSGSSGGAYEQYF